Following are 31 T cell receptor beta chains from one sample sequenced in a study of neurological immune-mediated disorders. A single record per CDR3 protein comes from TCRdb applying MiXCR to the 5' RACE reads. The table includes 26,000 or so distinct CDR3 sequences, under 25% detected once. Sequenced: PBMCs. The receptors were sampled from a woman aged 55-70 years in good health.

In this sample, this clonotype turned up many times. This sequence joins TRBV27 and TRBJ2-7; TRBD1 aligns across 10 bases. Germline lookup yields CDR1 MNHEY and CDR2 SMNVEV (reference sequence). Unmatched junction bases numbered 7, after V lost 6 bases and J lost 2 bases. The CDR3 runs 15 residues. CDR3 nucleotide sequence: TGTGCCAGCAGGGACAGGGGGGACAGACCCTACGAGCAGTACTTC. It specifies CASRDRGDRPYEQYF.

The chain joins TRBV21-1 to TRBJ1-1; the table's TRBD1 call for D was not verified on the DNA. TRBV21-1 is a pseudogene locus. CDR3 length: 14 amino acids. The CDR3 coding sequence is TGTGCCAGCAGCACCCGAGCCGGGGAGACTGAAGCTTTCTTT. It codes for CASSTRAGETEAFF.

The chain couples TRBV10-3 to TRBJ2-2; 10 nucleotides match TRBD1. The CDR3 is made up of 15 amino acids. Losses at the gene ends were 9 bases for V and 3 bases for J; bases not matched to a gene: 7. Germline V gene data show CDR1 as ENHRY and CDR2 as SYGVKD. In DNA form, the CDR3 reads TGTGCCATTGCGGCCGGACAGGGGGACACCGGGGAGCTGTTTTTT. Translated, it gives CAIAAGQGDTGELFF.

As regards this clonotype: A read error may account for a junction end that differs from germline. CDR3 nucleotide sequence: TGTGCCAGTAGCGTCAAAGGAGCGGGAGTCTCCTACGAGCCGTACTTC. It is translated as CASSVKGAGVSYEPYF. The chain has TRBV7-2 and TRBJ2-7; 8 bases are a match to TRBD2. CDR1 is SGHTA and CDR2 is FQGNSA in the germline V gene. CDR3 length: 16 residues.

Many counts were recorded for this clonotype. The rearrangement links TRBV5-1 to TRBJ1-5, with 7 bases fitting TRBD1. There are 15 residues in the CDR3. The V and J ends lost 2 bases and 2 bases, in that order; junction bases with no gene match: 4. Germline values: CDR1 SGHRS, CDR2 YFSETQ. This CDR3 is CASSFSGQGNQPQHF. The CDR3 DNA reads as TGCGCCAGCAGCTTTTCAGGACAGGGCAATCAGCCCCAGCATTTT.

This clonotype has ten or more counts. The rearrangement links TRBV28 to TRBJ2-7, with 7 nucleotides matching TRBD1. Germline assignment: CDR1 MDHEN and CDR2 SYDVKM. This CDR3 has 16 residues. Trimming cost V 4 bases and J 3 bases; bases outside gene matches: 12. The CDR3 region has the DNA TGTGCCAGCAGTTGGTTGGCTTTGGGGGACAGCTACGAGCAGTACTTC. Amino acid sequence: CASSWLALGDSYEQYF.

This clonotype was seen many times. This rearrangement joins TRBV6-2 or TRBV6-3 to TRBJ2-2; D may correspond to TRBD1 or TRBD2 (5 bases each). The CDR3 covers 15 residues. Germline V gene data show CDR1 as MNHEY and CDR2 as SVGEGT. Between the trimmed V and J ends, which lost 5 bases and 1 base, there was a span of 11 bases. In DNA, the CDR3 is TGTGCCAGCAGTAGTGGGACGGTGAACACCGGGGAGCTGTTTTTT. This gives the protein CASSSGTVNTGELFF.

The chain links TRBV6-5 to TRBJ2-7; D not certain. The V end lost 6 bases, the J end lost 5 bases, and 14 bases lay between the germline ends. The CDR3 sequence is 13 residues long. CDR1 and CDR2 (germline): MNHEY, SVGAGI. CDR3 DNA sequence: TGTGCCAGCAGCCCCATCGGCATGCACGAGCAGTACTTC. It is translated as CASSPIGMHEQYF.

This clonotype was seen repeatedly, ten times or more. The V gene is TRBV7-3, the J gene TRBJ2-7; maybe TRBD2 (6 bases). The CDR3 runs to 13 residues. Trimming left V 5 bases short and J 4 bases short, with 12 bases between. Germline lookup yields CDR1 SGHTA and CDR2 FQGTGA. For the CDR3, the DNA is TGTGCCAGCAGCGCCGGGAGCTTGTACGAGCAGTACTTC. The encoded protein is CASSAGSLYEQYF.

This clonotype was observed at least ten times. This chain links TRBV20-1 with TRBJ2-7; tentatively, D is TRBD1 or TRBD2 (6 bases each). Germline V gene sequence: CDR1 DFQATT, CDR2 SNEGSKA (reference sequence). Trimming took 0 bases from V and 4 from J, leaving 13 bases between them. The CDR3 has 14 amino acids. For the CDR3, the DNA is TGCAGTGCTAGAGAAGGGGGGACGATTTACGAGCAGTACTTC. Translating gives CSAREGGTIYEQYF.

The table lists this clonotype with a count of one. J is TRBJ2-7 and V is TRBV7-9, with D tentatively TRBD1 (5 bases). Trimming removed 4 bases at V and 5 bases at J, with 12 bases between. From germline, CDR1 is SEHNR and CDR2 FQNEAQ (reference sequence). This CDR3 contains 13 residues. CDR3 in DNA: TGTGCCAGCAGCTCAGCCGGACACCACGAGCAGTACTTC. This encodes CASSSAGHHEQYF.

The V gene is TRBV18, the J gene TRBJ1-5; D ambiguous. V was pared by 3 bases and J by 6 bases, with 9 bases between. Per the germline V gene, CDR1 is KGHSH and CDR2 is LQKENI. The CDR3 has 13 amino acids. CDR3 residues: CASSPRIGQPQHF. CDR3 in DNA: TGTGCCAGCTCACCCAGAATCGGTCAGCCCCAGCATTTT. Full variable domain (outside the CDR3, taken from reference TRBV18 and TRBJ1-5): NAGVMQNPRHLVRRRGQEARLRCSPMKGHSHVYWYRQLPEEGLKFMVYLQKENIIDESGMPKERFSAEFPKEGPSILRIQQVVRGDSAAYFCASSPRIGQPQHFGDGTRLSIL.

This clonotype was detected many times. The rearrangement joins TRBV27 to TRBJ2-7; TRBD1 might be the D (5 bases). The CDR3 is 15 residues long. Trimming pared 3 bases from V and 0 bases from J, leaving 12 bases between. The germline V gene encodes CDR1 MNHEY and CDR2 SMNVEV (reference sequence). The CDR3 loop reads CASSFSGYPSYEQYF. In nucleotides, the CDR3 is TGTGCCAGCAGTTTTTCAGGGTACCCCTCCTACGAGCAGTACTTC.

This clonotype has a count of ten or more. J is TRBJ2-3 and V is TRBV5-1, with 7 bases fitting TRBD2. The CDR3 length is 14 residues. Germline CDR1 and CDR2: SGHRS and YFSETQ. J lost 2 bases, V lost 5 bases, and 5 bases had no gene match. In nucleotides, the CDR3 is TGCGCCAGCAGACGGGACTATATCACAGATACGCAGTATTTT. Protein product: CASRRDYITDTQYF.

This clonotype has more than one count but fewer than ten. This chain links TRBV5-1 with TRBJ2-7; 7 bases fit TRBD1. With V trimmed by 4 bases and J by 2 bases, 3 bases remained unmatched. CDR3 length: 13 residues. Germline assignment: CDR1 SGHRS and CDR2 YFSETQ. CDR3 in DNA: TGCGCCAGCAGCCCCGGGACAGCCTACGAGCAGTACTTC. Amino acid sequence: CASSPGTAYEQYF.

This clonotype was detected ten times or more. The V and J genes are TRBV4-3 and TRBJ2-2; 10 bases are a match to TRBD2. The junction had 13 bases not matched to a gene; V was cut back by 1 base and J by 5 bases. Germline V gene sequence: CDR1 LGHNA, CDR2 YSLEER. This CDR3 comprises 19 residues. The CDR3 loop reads CASSQGPGSGRAKTGELFF. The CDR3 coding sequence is TGCGCCAGCAGCCAAGGGCCGGGAAGCGGGAGGGCCAAGACCGGGGAGCTGTTTTTT.

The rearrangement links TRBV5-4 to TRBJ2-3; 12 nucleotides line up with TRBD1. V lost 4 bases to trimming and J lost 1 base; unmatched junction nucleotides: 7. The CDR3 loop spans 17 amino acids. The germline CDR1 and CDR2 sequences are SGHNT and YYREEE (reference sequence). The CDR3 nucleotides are TGTGCCAGCAGCCCGGGACAGGGGGCGCAGGGCACAGATACGCAGTATTTT. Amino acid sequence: CASSPGQGAQGTDTQYF. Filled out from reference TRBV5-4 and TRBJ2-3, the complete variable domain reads ETGVTQSPTHLIKTRGQQVTLRCSSQSGHNTVSWYQQALGQGPQFIFQYYREEENGRGNFPPRFSGLQFPNYSSELNVNALELDDSALYLCASSPGQGAQGTDTQYFGPGTRLTVL.

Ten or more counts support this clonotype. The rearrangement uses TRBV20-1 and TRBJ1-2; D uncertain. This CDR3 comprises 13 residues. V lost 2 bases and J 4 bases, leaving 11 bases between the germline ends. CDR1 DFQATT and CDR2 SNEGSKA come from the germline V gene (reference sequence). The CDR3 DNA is TGCAGTGCTAGACAAGGGCTGGGCTATGGCTACACCTTC. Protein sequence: CSARQGLGYGYTF.

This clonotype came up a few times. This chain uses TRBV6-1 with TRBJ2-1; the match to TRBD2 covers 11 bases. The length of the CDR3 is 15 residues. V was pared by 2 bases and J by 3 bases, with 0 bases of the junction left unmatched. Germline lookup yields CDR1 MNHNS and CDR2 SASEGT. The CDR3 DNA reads TGTGCCAGCAGTGAAACTAGCGGGAGCTACAATGAGCAGTTCTTC. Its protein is CASSETSGSYNEQFF.

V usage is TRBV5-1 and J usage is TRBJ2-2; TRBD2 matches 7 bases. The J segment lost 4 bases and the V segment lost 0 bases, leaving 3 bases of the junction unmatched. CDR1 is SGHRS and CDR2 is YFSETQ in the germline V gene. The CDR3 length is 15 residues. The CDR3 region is CASSLAGGFTGELFF. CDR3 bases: TGCGCCAGCAGCTTGGCGGGAGGCTTCACCGGGGAGCTGTTTTTT. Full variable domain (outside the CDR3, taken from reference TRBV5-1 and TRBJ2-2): KAGVTQTPRYLIKTRGQQVTLSCSPISGHRSVSWYQQTPGQGLQFLFEYFSETQRNKGNFPGRFSGRQFSNSRSEMNVSTLELGDSALYLCASSLAGGFTGELFFGEGSRLTVL.

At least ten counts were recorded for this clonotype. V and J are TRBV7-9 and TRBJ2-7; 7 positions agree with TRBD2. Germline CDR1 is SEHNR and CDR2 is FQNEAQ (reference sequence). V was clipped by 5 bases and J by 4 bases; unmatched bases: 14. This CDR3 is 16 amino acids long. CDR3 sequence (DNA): TGTGCCAGCAGCCCATTAGCCGGGAGGACTCGTTACGAGCAGTACTTC. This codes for CASSPLAGRTRYEQYF.

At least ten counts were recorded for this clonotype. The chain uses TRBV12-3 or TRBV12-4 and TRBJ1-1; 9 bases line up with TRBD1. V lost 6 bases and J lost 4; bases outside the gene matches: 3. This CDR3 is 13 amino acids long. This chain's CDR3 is CASRGQGGTEAFF. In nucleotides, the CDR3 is TGTGCCAGCAGGGGACAGGGTGGCACTGAAGCTTTCTTT.

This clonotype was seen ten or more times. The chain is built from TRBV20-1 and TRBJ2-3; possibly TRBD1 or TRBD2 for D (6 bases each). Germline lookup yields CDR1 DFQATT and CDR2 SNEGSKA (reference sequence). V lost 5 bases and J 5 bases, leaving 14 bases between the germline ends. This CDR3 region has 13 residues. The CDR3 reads CSAGTPGVDTQYF. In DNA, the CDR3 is TGCAGTGCTGGGACACCGGGGGTAGATACGCAGTATTTT.

CDR3 sequence (DNA): TGTGCCACCAGTGACCCCCTTGACAGAACCACCGGGGAGCTGTTTTTT. This sequence encodes CATSDPLDRTTGELFF. The rearrangement uses TRBV24-1 and TRBJ2-2; a possible D gene is TRBD1 (5 bases). CDR1 KGHDR and CDR2 SFDVKD come from the germline V gene. Trimming pared 4 bases from V and 4 bases from J, leaving 15 bases between. The CDR3 is 16 residues long.

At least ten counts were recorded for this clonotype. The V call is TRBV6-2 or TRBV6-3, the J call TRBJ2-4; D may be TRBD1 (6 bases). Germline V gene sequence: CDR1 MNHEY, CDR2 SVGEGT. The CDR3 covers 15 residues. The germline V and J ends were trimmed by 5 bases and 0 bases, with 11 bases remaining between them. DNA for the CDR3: TGTGCCAGCAGTCGTGGACAGCTAGCCAAAAACATTCAGTACTTC. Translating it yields CASSRGQLAKNIQYF.

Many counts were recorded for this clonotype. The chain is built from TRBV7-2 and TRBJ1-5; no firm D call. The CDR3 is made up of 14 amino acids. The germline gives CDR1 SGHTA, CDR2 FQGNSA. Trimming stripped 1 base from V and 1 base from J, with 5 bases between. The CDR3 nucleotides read TGTGCCAGCAGCTTAGTGGACAGCAATCAGCCCCAGCATTTT. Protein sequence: CASSLVDSNQPQHF.

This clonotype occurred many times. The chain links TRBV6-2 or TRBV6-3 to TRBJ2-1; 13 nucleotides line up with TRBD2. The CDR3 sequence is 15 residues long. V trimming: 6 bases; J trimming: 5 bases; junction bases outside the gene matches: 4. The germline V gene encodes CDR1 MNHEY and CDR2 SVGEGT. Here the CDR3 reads CASSQGLAGNNEQFF. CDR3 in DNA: TGTGCCAGCAGCCAGGGACTAGCGGGAAACAATGAGCAGTTCTTC.

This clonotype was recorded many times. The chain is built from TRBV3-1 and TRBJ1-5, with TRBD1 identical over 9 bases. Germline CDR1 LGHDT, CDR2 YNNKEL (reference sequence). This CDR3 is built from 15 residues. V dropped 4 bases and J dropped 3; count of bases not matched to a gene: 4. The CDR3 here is CASSPGTGFNQPQHF. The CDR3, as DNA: TGTGCCAGCAGCCCGGGGACAGGGTTCAATCAGCCCCAGCATTTT.

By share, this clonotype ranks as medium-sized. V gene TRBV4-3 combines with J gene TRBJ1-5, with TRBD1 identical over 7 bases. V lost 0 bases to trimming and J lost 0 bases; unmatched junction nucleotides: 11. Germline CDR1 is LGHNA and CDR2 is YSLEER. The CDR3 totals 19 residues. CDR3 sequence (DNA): TGCGCCAGCAGCCAAGAGGCAGGGGGTAGGTGGGATAGCAATCAGCCCCAGCATTTT. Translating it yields CASSQEAGGRWDSNQPQHF.

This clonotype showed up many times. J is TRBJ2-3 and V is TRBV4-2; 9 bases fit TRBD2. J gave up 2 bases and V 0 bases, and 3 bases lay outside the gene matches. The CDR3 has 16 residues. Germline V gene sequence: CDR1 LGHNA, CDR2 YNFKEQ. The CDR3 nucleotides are TGTGCCAGCAGCCAAGATGAGCGGGGGGTCACAGATACGCAGTATTTT. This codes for CASSQDERGVTDTQYF.

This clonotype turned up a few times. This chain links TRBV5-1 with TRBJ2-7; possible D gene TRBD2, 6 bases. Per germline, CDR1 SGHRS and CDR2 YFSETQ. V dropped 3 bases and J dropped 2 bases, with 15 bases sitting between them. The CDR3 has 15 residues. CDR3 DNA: TGCGCCAGCAGCTCCCGGGCTAGCGCCACCTACGAGCAGTACTTC. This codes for CASSSRASATYEQYF.